This T cell receptor beta chain appears in the sequencing data of a study of OX40 agonist ivuxolimab in advanced cancers. Clones were sequenced by immunoSEQ multiplex PCR, and TCRdb holds only the in-frame ones, with some missing. The repertoire consists of about 83,000 clones, with approximately 91% occurring once and the leading ten covering 0.72%. V was shortened by 5 bases and J by 8 bases, with 15 bases between the two germline ends. The length of the CDR3 is 13 residues. Germline V gene sequence: CDR1 MNHEY, CDR2 SVGAGI. This clone was recorded once. The V and J genes are TRBV6-5 and TRBJ1-2; D might be TRBD1 (6 bases). The sample in question was CD4+ or CD8+ T cells sorted from blood, obtained in a trial of the OX40 agonist ivuxolimab. The sequence was obtained from an adult with an advanced solid tumor such as melanoma, head and neck, liver or kidney cancer. In DNA, the CDR3 is TGTGCCAGCAGTCTCCCAGGGGCTGGCGGCTACACCTTC. Its translation: CASSLPGAGGYTF.